The sequence of this TCR beta chain was determined in a study of T-cell reconstitution after alpha-beta-depleted transplantation in children (dated by TCRdb to about 2016). At the level of the whole study: T-cell immune reconstitution after TCRalphabeta/CD19-depleted allogeneic hematopoietic cell transplantation in children was quantitatively tracked in the study by means of TCR repertoire profiling.

Trimming accounts for 4 bases at V and 3 bases at J, while the number of junction bases matched to no gene is 9. The CDR3 measures 16 amino acids from cysteine to phenylalanine. The entry retains the CDR3 DNA only, 48 bases that are in frame from base 1. CDR1 and CDR2 are read off the germline V gene as LGHNA and YNFKEQ. Receptor amplification or capture employed PCR. The sequencing machine was an Illumina HiSeq 2500. Molecular barcoding was employed in the preparation of TCR libraries, with unique molecular identifiers being used to normalize TCRbeta repertoire quantification. The public reads were reprocessed in TCRdb via fastp at Q25 and MiXCR, keeping in-frame beta chains. CDR3 protein duplicates are merged, each entry listing the most common genes and DNA. The sample table holds over 85,000 distinct CDR3 sequences, of which under 13% were seen once. The top ten hold 8% of the sample. Many counts were recorded for this clonotype. Its antigen has not been determined. Base qualities are not provided; no much larger clone lies one nucleotide away.

This clonotype was sampled from a human donor who donated a stem cell graft to a child with acute lymphoblastic leukemia. Here the chain combines TRBV4-2 and TRBJ1-5, with 7 middle bases fitting TRBD1. Sequencing was performed on PBMCs from the stem cell graft donor, taken from the stem cell graft. The base sequence is TGTGCCAGCAGCCGTGGGGACAGCAACACCAATCAGCCCCAGCATTTT. This yields the protein CASSRGDSNTNQPQHF.